The TCR beta chain under discussion was sequenced for a study of response to subunit inactivated influenza vaccine. TCRdb reprocessed the RT-PCR reads via MiXCR and lists one record per CDR3 protein. The sample lists fewer than 650,000 distinct CDR3 sequences, 10% to 15% occurring once. V lost 3 bases and J lost 0, with 14 bases in between. The CDR3 consists of 17 residues. This clonotype has a handful of counts. Its antigen is still unknown. Study-level points and caveats: Authors suggested each seasonal influenza vaccination recruits few new T cells.

The receptor was derived from a man aged 45-60 years who received an inactivated influenza vaccine. The chain is built from TRBV12-3 or TRBV12-4 and TRBJ2-2; D may be TRBD2 (5 bases). This sample comprised PBMCs from blood, obtained roughly 48 days after vaccination. This CDR3 reads CASSFRASRPNTGELFF. In nucleotides, the CDR3 is TGTGCCAGCAGTTTTCGAGCTAGCAGGCCGAACACCGGGGAGCTGTTTTTT.